The 25 T cell receptor beta chains below were found in one sample sequenced in a study of T cells after yellow fever vaccination. TCRdb reprocessed the 5' RACE reads via MiXCR and lists one record per CDR3 protein. Here the sample spans fewer than 150,000 distinct CDR3 sequences, 7.7% being singletons. Here the sequenced sample was CD4+ T cells sorted from PBMCs, taken 5 days after the yellow fever booster vaccination. The receptor set was obtained from a man aged 25-45 years who received the YFV17D yellow fever vaccine.

The sample holds many counts of this clonotype. The chain joins TRBV6-1 to TRBJ2-3; D is uncertain. V dropped 6 bases and J dropped 2 bases, with 15 bases sitting between them. The CDR3 is 15 amino acids. Per the germline V gene, CDR1 is MNHNS and CDR2 is SASEGT. The CDR3: CASSTRNRATDTQYF. CDR3 in DNA: TGTGCCAGCAGCACACGGAATCGGGCCACAGATACGCAGTATTTT.

The rearrangement uses TRBV9 and TRBJ2-5; D is ambiguous. The V end was cut by 2 bases, the J end by 5 bases, with 10 bases between. Germline V CDR1 and CDR2: SGDLS, YYNGEE. The CDR3 spans 13 residues. This CDR3 reads CASSVSGRETQYF. The CDR3 DNA is TGTGCCAGCAGCGTGTCTGGTCGGGAGACCCAGTACTTC.

This chain uses TRBV7-3 with TRBJ1-3; D remains ambiguous. Deletions cut 5 bases from V and 0 bases from J, with 11 bases between. The CDR3 spans 15 residues. In germline, CDR1 is SGHTA, CDR2 FQGTGA. The CDR3 DNA is TGTGCCAGCAGCCCCGGACCAAGCTCTGGAAACACCATATATTTT. Amino acids: CASSPGPSSGNTIYF.

This clonotype has a count of ten or more. The V call is TRBV12-3 or TRBV12-4, the J call TRBJ2-2; TRBD1 or TRBD2 may be the D gene (6 bases each). This CDR3 contains 17 residues. V lost 7 bases to trimming and J lost 4 bases, with 22 bases between them. The CDR3 protein is CASTTIWGAGSTGELFF. DNA for the CDR3: TGTGCCAGCACCACAATCTGGGGGGCCGGGAGCACCGGGGAGCTGTTTTTT.

This clonotype was counted ten times or more. The chain's CDR3 is CASSPRGLSTDTQYF. CDR3 DNA: TGTGCCAGCAGTCCCCGGGGACTATCCACAGATACGCAGTATTTT. The V gene is TRBV6-4, the J gene TRBJ2-3; 7 nucleotides line up with TRBD2. The CDR3 contains 15 residues. In germline, CDR1 is MRHNA, CDR2 SNTAGT. J gave up 2 bases and V 5 bases, and 7 bases lay outside the gene matches.

This clonotype was detected many times. This chain uses TRBV12-5 with TRBJ1-5; D is unclear. From germline, CDR1 is LGHNT and CDR2 FRNRAP. The CDR3 runs to 13 residues. V shed 1 base and J shed 5 bases, with 6 bases lying between them. The CDR3 DNA sequence: TGTGCTAGTGGTTTGGCAGAGGATCAGCCCCAGCATTTT. As protein: CASGLAEDQPQHF.

At least ten counts were recorded for this clonotype. The V call is TRBV29-1, the J call TRBJ2-7; tentative D call: TRBD1 (5 bases). The germline CDR1 and CDR2 sequences are SQVTM and ANQGSEA. The CDR3 contains 12 residues. V lost 7 bases and J lost 2, with 12 bases in between. The CDR3 loop reads CSAADITYEQYF. The CDR3 DNA reads as TGCAGCGCCGCGGACATTACCTACGAGCAGTACTTC.

This clonotype came up many times. The chain links TRBV2 to TRBJ2-7, with a tentative D call TRBD2 (5 bases). The CDR3 has 17 residues. Germline CDR1 is SNHLY and CDR2 is FYNNEI. Deletions cut 6 bases from V and 3 bases from J, with 24 bases between. Here the CDR3 reads CASRGRTRSEKYYEQYF. The CDR3 DNA follows: TGTGCCAGCAGGGGTCGGACCCGTAGCGAAAAATACTACGAGCAGTACTTC. Using reference TRBV2 and TRBJ2-7 for the parts outside the CDR3, the full variable domain is EPEVTQTPSHQVTQMGQEVILRCVPISNHLYFYWYRQILGQKVEFLVSFYNNEISEKSEIFDDQFSVERPDGSNFTLKIRSTKLEDSAMYFCASRGRTRSEKYYEQYFGPGTRLTVT.

This clonotype appeared many times. The rearrangement joins TRBV12-3 or TRBV12-4 to TRBJ2-5; TRBD1 might be the D (5 bases). There are 15 residues in the CDR3. Deletions cut 3 bases from V and 9 bases from J, with 20 bases between. The CDR3 sequence: CASSFGRTQDTAQYF. DNA of the CDR3: TGTGCCAGCAGTTTTGGTAGGACACAAGACACGGCCCAGTACTTC.

There are many counts of this clonotype. The rearrangement uses TRBV29-1 and TRBJ2-3; 12 nucleotides agree with TRBD1. The germline CDR1 and CDR2 sequences are SQVTM and ANQGSEA. This CDR3 is 16 amino acids long. The V segment lost 4 bases and the J segment 7 bases; nucleotides outside the gene matches: 12. CDR3 in amino acids: CSVGSGTGGSWNTQYF. The CDR3, as DNA: TGCAGCGTTGGGTCCGGGACAGGGGGCTCTTGGAATACGCAGTATTTT.

This clonotype was observed many times. The chain joins TRBV12-3 or TRBV12-4 to TRBJ1-1, with D unclear. This CDR3 is 13 amino acids long. V lost 6 bases and J lost 7, with 15 bases in between. CDR3 DNA sequence: TGTGCCAGCAGCCCCCTCGAGCCGTTTGAAGCTTTCTTT. Its protein is CASSPLEPFEAFF.

This clonotype was seen many times. The rearrangement joins TRBV7-6 to TRBJ2-5; D is unclear. The V gene's germline CDR1 is SGHVS and CDR2 FNYEAQ. The V gene lost 5 bases and the J gene lost 1 base, with 14 bases spanning the gap. This CDR3 is 15 amino acids long. The CDR3 sequence is CASSGNPSRQETQYF. The DNA of the CDR3 is TGTGCCAGCAGCGGGAATCCCTCCCGCCAAGAGACCCAGTACTTC.

This clonotype was counted a few times. This sequence joins TRBV7-2 and TRBJ2-2, with 8 nucleotides matching TRBD2. Germline lookup yields CDR1 SGHTA and CDR2 FQGNSA. The CDR3 runs to 15 residues. Germline trimming cut 5 bases from V and 4 bases from J; bases unmatched to any gene: 6. In DNA, the CDR3 is TGTGCCAGCAGCGCGAGCGGGAGTCGCACCGGGGAGCTGTTTTTT. It translates to CASSASGSRTGELFF. The full variable domain, with the rest looked up from reference TRBV7-2 and TRBJ2-2, is GAGVSQSPSNKVTEKGKDVELRCDPISGHTALYWYRQSLGQGLEFLIYFQGNSAPDKSGLPSDRFSAERTGGSVSTLTIQRTQQEDSAVYLCASSASGSRTGELFFGEGSRLTVL.

Ten or more counts support this clonotype. CDR3 protein: CASSLEISGKANYGYTF. CDR3 sequence (DNA): TGCGCCAGCAGCTTGGAAATTTCGGGGAAAGCTAACTATGGCTACACCTTC. The chain combines TRBV5-1 with TRBJ1-2, with D uncertain. The CDR3 runs to 17 residues. Trimming shortened V by 0 bases and J by 0 bases, and 15 bases separated the two germline ends. Germline CDR1 and CDR2: SGHRS and YFSETQ.

This clonotype was counted only a few times. CDR3 region: CATTKTGGDETQYF. Written as DNA, the CDR3 is TGTGCCACGACGAAGACAGGGGGGGATGAGACCCAGTACTTC. The chain couples TRBV5-4 to TRBJ2-5, with 9 bases identical to TRBD1. V shed 9 bases, J shed 5 bases, and the junction held 11 bases outside the gene matches. This CDR3 is built from 14 residues. Germline V lookup: CDR1 SGHNT, CDR2 YYREEE (reference sequence).

This clonotype has a count of ten or more. This chain connects TRBV7-2 to TRBJ2-1, with 12 bases fitting TRBD2. CDR3 length: 15 residues. Germline-derived CDR1 and CDR2 are SGHTA and FQGNSA. The V segment lost 6 bases and the J segment 7 bases; nucleotides outside the gene matches: 7. CDR3 nucleotide sequence: TGTGCCAGCAGTCCTCCGGGACTAGCGGGTAATGAGCAGTTCTTC. This codes for CASSPPGLAGNEQFF. Full variable domain (missing parts from reference TRBV7-2 and TRBJ2-1): GAGVSQSPSNKVTEKGKDVELRCDPISGHTALYWYRQSLGQGLEFLIYFQGNSAPDKSGLPSDRFSAERTGGSVSTLTIQRTQQEDSAVYLCASSPPGLAGNEQFFGPGTRLTVL.

This clonotype came up many times. The chain carries TRBV7-2 and TRBJ2-5; 8 nucleotides agree with TRBD2. V gave up 2 bases and J gave up 2 bases; unmatched junction bases: 7. The CDR3 loop spans 16 amino acids. Germline V gives CDR1 SGHTA, CDR2 FQGNSA. CDR3 region: CASSLTNLAGQETQYF. For the CDR3, the DNA is TGTGCCAGCAGCTTAACTAATTTAGCGGGACAAGAGACCCAGTACTTC. Full variable domain (rest looked up from reference TRBV7-2 and TRBJ2-5): GAGVSQSPSNKVTEKGKDVELRCDPISGHTALYWYRQSLGQGLEFLIYFQGNSAPDKSGLPSDRFSAERTGGSVSTLTIQRTQQEDSAVYLCASSLTNLAGQETQYFGPGTRLLVL.

This clonotype has ten or more counts. This chain connects TRBV2 to TRBJ2-2; D unclear. Deletions cut 5 bases from V and 0 bases from J, with 10 bases between. CDR1 is SNHLY, CDR2 FYNNEI, per germline. CDR3 length equals 15 residues. The CDR3 loop is CASSPLRTNTGELFF. The CDR3 DNA reads as TGTGCCAGCAGTCCCTTACGGACGAACACCGGGGAGCTGTTTTTT. The full variable domain, its missing parts supplied by reference TRBV2 and TRBJ2-2, is EPEVTQTPSHQVTQMGQEVILRCVPISNHLYFYWYRQILGQKVEFLVSFYNNEISEKSEIFDDQFSVERPDGSNFTLKIRSTKLEDSAMYFCASSPLRTNTGELFFGEGSRLTVL.

This clonotype was seen more than once but under ten times. The junction departs from the called germline gene at one end, perhaps through a read error. The chain carries TRBV20-1 and TRBJ1-2, with a tentative D call TRBD1 (6 bases). The germline gives CDR1 DFQATT, CDR2 SNEGSKA (reference sequence). The CDR3 runs to 15 residues. CDR3 DNA sequence: TGCTGTGCTAGAGCCTTCAGGACAGAAGCTTATGGCTACACCTTC. Its translation is CCARAFRTEAYGYTF.

This clonotype occurred many times. This CDR3 reads CSVEGQGAGTGELFF. The CDR3 DNA follows: TGCAGCGTTGAGGGCCAGGGGGCTGGGACCGGGGAGCTGTTTTTT. The chain combines TRBV29-1 with TRBJ2-2, with 8 bases lining up with TRBD1. This CDR3 region has 15 residues. V shed 3 bases, J shed 5 bases, and the junction held 8 bases outside the gene matches. Germline V gene sequence: CDR1 SQVTM, CDR2 ANQGSEA.

This clonotype appeared a few times. The J gene is TRBJ2-1, the V gene TRBV29-1; no firm D call. Trimming took 8 bases from V and 6 from J, leaving 23 bases between them. CDR1 and CDR2 (germline): SQVTM, ANQGSEA. The CDR3 has 15 residues. Written as DNA, the CDR3 is TGCAGCTCCCGGCAGGAGACCACCCCGGGCAATGAGCAGTTCTTC. Its translation: CSSRQETTPGNEQFF.

The sample holds many counts of this clonotype. The gene calls are TRBV5-1 and TRBJ2-1; D perhaps matches TRBD2 (6 bases). There are 16 residues in the CDR3. Trimming shortened V by 4 bases and J by 2 bases, and 16 bases separated the two germline ends. Germline assignment: CDR1 SGHRS and CDR2 YFSETQ. The CDR3, as DNA: TGCGCCAGCAGCAGGAACGCGGAGGGCCCCTACAATGAGCAGTTCTTC. It encodes CASSRNAEGPYNEQFF.

This clonotype was seen at least ten times. The V gene is TRBV2, the J gene TRBJ2-2, with 7 positions matching TRBD1. The germline V gene has CDR1 SNHLY and CDR2 FYNNEI. This CDR3 comprises 15 residues. V dropped 7 bases and J dropped 5; count of bases not matched to a gene: 10. Written as DNA, the CDR3 is TGTGCCAGCACTTCGACAGGGCGAGGGACCGGGGAGCTGTTTTTT. Residues: CASTSTGRGTGELFF. Combining the CDR3 with reference TRBV2 and TRBJ2-2 gives the whole variable domain EPEVTQTPSHQVTQMGQEVILRCVPISNHLYFYWYRQILGQKVEFLVSFYNNEISEKSEIFDDQFSVERPDGSNFTLKIRSTKLEDSAMYFCASTSTGRGTGELFFGEGSRLTVL.

This clonotype was seen repeatedly, ten times or more. The rearrangement joins TRBV7-3 to TRBJ2-3, with D unresolved. There are 14 residues in the CDR3. V was clipped by 8 bases and J by 6 bases, with 18 bases between them. Germline V lookup: CDR1 SGHTA, CDR2 FQGTGA. The CDR3 region is CASGKNVYGDTQYF. CDR3 coding DNA: TGTGCCAGCGGGAAGAATGTCTACGGGGATACGCAGTATTTT.

This clonotype was counted ten times or more. Here the CDR3 DNA reads TGTGCCAGCAGTTATTTTAGCGGGAGGGCCAGGAATGAGCAGTTCTTC. Its translation: CASSYFSGRARNEQFF. The chain employs TRBV6-5 and TRBJ2-1, with 11 bases matching TRBD2. The V and J ends lost 3 bases and 7 bases, in that order; junction bases with no gene match: 8. The germline V gene encodes CDR1 MNHEY and CDR2 SVGAGI. The CDR3 sequence is 16 residues long.